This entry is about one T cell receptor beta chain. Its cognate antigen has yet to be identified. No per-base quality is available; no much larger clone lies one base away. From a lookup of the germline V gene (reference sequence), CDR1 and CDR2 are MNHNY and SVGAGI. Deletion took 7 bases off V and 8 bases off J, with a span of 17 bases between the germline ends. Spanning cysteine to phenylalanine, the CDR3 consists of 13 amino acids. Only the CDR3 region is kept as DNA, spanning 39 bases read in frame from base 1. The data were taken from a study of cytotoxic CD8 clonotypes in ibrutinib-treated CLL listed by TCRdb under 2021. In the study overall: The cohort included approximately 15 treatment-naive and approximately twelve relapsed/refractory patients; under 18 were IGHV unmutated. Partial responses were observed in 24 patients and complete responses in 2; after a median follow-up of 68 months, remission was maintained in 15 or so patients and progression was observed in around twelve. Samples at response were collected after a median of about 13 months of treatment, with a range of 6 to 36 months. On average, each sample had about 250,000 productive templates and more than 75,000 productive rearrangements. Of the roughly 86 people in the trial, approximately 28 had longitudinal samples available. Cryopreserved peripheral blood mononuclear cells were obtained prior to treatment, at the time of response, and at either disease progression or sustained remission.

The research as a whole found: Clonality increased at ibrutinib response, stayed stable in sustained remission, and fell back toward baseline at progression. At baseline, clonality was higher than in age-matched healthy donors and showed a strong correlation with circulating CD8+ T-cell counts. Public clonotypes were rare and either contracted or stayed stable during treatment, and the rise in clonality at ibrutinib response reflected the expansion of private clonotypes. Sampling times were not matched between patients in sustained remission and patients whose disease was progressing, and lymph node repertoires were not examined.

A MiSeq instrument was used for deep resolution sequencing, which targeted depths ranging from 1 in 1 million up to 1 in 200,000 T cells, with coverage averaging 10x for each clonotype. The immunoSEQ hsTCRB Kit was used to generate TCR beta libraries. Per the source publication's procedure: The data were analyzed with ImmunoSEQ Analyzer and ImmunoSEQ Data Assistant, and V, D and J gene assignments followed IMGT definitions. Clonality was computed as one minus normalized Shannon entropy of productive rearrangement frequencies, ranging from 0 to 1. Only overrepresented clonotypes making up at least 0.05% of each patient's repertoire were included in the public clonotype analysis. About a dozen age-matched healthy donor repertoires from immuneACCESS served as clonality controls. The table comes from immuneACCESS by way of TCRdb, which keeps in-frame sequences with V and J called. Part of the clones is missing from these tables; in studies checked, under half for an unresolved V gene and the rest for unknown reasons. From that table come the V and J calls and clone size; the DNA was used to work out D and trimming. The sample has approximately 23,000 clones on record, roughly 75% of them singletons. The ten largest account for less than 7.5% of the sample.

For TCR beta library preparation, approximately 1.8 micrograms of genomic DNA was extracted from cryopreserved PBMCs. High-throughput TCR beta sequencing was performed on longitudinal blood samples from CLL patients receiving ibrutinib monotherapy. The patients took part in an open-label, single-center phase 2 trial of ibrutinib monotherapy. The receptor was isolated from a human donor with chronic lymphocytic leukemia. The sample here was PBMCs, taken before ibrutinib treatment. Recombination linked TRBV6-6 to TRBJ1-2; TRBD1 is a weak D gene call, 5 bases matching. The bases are TGTGCCAGCACCCGGACACTGCTAGAAGGCTACACCTTC. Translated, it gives CASTRTLLEGYTF.